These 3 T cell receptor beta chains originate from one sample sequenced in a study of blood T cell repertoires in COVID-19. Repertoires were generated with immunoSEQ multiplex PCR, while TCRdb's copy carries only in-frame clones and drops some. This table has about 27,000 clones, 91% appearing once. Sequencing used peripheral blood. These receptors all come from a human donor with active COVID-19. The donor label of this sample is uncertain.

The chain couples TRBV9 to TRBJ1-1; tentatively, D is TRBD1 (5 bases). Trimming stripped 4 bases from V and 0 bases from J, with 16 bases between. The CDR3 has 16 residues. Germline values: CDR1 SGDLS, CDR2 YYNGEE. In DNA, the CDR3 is TGTGCCAGCAGCCTAAACGCCGGAGGGGTGAACACTGAAGCTTTCTTT. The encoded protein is CASSLNAGGVNTEAFF. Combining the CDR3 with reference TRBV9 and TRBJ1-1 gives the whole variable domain DSGVTQTPKHLITATGQRVTLRCSPRSGDLSVYWYQQSLDQGLQFLIQYYNGEERAKGNILERFSAQQFPDLHSELNLSSLELGDSALYFCASSLNAGGVNTEAFFGQGTRLTVV.

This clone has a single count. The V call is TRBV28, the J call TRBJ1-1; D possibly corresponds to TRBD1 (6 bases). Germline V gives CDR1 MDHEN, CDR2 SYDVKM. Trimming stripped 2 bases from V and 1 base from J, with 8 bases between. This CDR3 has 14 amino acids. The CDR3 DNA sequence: TGTGCCAGCAGTTTAATAGGGGGGAACACTGAAGCTTTCTTT. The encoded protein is CASSLIGGNTEAFF.

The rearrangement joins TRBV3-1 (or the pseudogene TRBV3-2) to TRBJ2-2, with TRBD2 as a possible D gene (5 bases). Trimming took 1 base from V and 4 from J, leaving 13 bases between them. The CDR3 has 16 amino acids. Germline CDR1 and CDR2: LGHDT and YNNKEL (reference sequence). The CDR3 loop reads CASSQAHAGRTGELFF. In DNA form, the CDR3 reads TGTGCCAGCAGCCAAGCCCATGCGGGTCGCACCGGGGAGCTGTTTTTT.